The 16 T cell receptor beta chains below come from one sample, sequenced in a study of shared clonotypes between healthy human individuals. Method: immunoSEQ multiplex PCR; TCRdb's copy keeps in-frame clones and lacks some. The sample includes more than 500,000 clones, 95% to 96% of them seen just once. The specimen was naive CD4+ T cells sorted from blood. Stated subset: CD45RA+ positively selected. The receptors shown here come from a woman in her 30s in good health.

The chain has TRBV28 and TRBJ1-6; D not resolved. Germline values: CDR1 MDHEN, CDR2 SYDVKM. The CDR3 runs 12 residues. Trimming shortened V by 5 bases and J by 11 bases, and 10 bases separated the two germline ends. The CDR3 nucleotides are TGTGCCAGCAGTCCCCCAGAGACACCCCTCCACTTT. Translating gives CASSPPETPLHF.

V is TRBV20-1 and J is TRBJ1-2; possible D gene TRBD1, 6 bases. The CDR3 extends over 11 amino acids. Germline CDR1 is DFQATT and CDR2 is SNEGSKA (reference sequence). CDR3 DNA: TGCAGCCAATCAGGGGAATCTGGCTACACCTTC. Encoded protein: CSQSGESGYTF.

The chain couples TRBV6-1 to TRBJ1-5, with D hard to call. The CDR3 has 14 residues. Germline V gene data show CDR1 as MNHNS and CDR2 as SASEGT. Between the trimmed V and J ends, which lost 2 bases and 5 bases, there was a span of 10 bases. The CDR3 is CASSELAGYQPQHF. CDR3 in DNA: TGTGCCAGCAGTGAACTAGCGGGTTATCAGCCCCAGCATTTT.

The V gene is TRBV28, the J gene TRBJ2-1; possibly TRBD1 or TRBD2 for D (5 bases each). Germline V gives CDR1 MDHEN, CDR2 SYDVKM. The CDR3 length is 21 residues. V was shortened by 2 bases and J by 7 bases, with 33 bases between the two germline ends. This CDR3 reads CASSLTFSGTEVRRATNEQFF. The CDR3, as DNA: TGTGCCAGCAGTTTAACTTTTTCCGGGACGGAGGTTCGGCGGGCAACGAATGAGCAGTTCTTC.

The rearrangement links TRBV5-5 to TRBJ1-4, with no clear D. Per the germline V gene, CDR1 is SGHKS and CDR2 is YYEKEE (reference sequence). V was shortened by 3 bases and J by 6 bases, with 6 bases between the two germline ends. This CDR3 is 12 amino acids long. The CDR3 nucleotides are TGTGCCAGCAGCTCTGTCGATGAAAAACTGTTTTTT. Translation: CASSSVDEKLFF.

The chain couples TRBV27 to TRBJ2-2, with D possibly being TRBD1 (6 bases). The germline gives CDR1 MNHEY, CDR2 SMNVEV (reference sequence). Trimming pared 2 bases from V and 2 bases from J, leaving 12 bases between. This CDR3 spans 16 amino acids. DNA of the CDR3: TGTGCCAGCAGTTTAATGGGGGCCCTAAACACCGGGGAGCTGTTTTTT. Translating gives CASSLMGALNTGELFF.

The chain combines TRBV20-1 with TRBJ2-5, with D uncertain. Germline V gene lookup returns CDR1 DFQATT and CDR2 SNEGSKA (reference sequence). V shed 3 bases and J shed 4 bases, with 6 bases lying between them. CDR3 length: 11 amino acids. CDR3 sequence reads: CSASPGETQYF. The CDR3 bases are TGCAGTGCTAGTCCAGGAGAGACCCAGTACTTC.

The V and J genes are TRBV30 and TRBJ1-6, with no clear D. Germline V gene lookup returns CDR1 GTSNPN and CDR2 SVGIG (reference sequence). CDR3 length: 9 residues. CDR3 residues: CVGCSPLHF. The CDR3 DNA is TGTGTTGGTTGTTCACCCCTCCACTTT.

As DNA, the CDR3 is TGTGCCAGCAGCTTGGAAACGACTAGCAATCAGCCCCAGCATTTT. This translates into CASSLETTSNQPQHF. V gene TRBV5-5 combines with J gene TRBJ1-5; D remains unclear. CDR3 length: 15 amino acids. From germline, CDR1 is SGHKS and CDR2 YYEKEE (reference sequence). V lost 0 bases to trimming and J lost 0 bases, with 7 bases between them.

V is TRBV5-1 and J is TRBJ2-1, with 9 bases aligning to TRBD2. The CDR3 totals 15 residues. J lost 6 bases, V lost 0 bases, and 4 bases had no gene match. Germline values: CDR1 SGHRS, CDR2 YFSETQ. The CDR3 protein is CASSLGLAGFNEQFF. The CDR3 DNA sequence: TGCGCCAGCAGCTTGGGGCTAGCGGGATTCAATGAGCAGTTCTTC.

V is TRBV25-1 and J is TRBJ2-5; 10 bases line up with TRBD2. Germline V gene sequence: CDR1 MGHDK, CDR2 SYGVNS. Trimming at V came to 5 bases and at J to 4 bases, leaving 10 bases not matched to a gene. The CDR3 length is 16 residues. For the CDR3, the DNA is TGTGCCAGCAGTAAACCTAGCGGGAGTGGTCTAGAGACCCAGTACTTC. Its protein product is CASSKPSGSGLETQYF.

This clone was counted a single time. V and J are TRBV19 and TRBJ2-1; the D gene is possibly TRBD2 (6 bases). The CDR3 loop spans 13 amino acids. The germline V and J ends were trimmed by 7 bases and 7 bases, with 14 bases remaining between them. Germline CDR1 reads LNHDA; CDR2 reads SQIVND (reference sequence). The CDR3 sequence is CASNTGTQNEQFF. The CDR3 coding sequence is TGTGCCAGTAACACCGGGACTCAAAATGAGCAGTTCTTC.

The rearrangement joins TRBV20-1 to TRBJ2-7, with no clear D. Germline values: CDR1 DFQATT, CDR2 SNEGSKA (reference sequence). The CDR3 covers 11 residues. Trimming left V 5 bases short and J 3 bases short, with 8 bases between. CDR3 amino acids: CSAYDGYEQYF. Here the CDR3 DNA reads TGCAGTGCTTACGACGGCTACGAGCAGTACTTC.

The rearrangement links TRBV18 to TRBJ2-7; TRBD2 matches at 8 bases. V shed 2 bases, J shed 4 bases, and the junction held 7 bases outside the gene matches. CDR1 and CDR2 (germline): KGHSH, LQKENI. This CDR3 is built from 15 residues. Here the CDR3 reads CASSPGAGAVYEQYF. CDR3 DNA: TGTGCCAGCTCACCAGGAGCGGGGGCGGTTTACGAGCAGTACTTC.

The chain employs TRBV14 and TRBJ1-5; no firm D call. Trimming shortened V by 0 bases and J by 0 bases, and 12 bases separated the two germline ends. Per the germline V gene, CDR1 is SGHDN and CDR2 is FVKESK. The CDR3 length is 17 residues. Written as DNA, the CDR3 is TGTGCCAGCAGCCAAGATAGAGGTATTCATAGCAATCAGCCCCAGCATTTT. Protein: CASSQDRGIHSNQPQHF.

This clone was counted a single time. The chain combines TRBV19 with TRBJ2-2; D gene uncertain. The CDR3 runs to 13 residues. Looked up from germline, CDR1 is LNHDA and CDR2 is SQIVND (reference sequence). Trimming removed 4 bases at V and 7 bases at J, with 10 bases between. This chain's CDR3 is CASSKPIGGELFF. Here the CDR3 DNA reads TGTGCCAGTAGTAAGCCGATTGGCGGGGAGCTGTTTTTT.